Detailed here is one TCR beta chain. The sample originates from a study of cytomegalovirus exposure and HLA in healthy donors. The protocol was immunoSEQ multiplex PCR, while the TCRdb copy is restricted to in-frame clones and leaves out a portion. The top ten hold 4.5% of the sample, which has tens of thousands of clones, 95% to 96% seen once. The germline V gene encodes CDR1 SEHNR and CDR2 FQNEAQ (reference sequence). This CDR3 is built from 15 residues. V lost 5 bases and J 1 base, leaving 14 bases between the germline ends. The rearrangement uses TRBV7-9 and TRBJ1-1; maybe TRBD1 (6 bases). This receptor was identified in a woman between 18 and 29 years old in good health and CMV-seropositive. The sample consisted of PBMCs. The CDR3 region has the DNA TGTGCCAGCAGCGGATCACAGGGTAGGAACACTGAAGCTTTCTTT. This gives the protein CASSGSQGRNTEAFF.